The following is a T cell receptor beta chain sequence with its context. No antigen is known for it. The data derive from a study of radiotherapy plus CTLA-4 blockade in lung cancer. Study-wide results and caveats: Early clonal dynamics of blood T cells, together with interferon-beta, were reported as the best response predictor. Radiotherapy with ipilimumab was followed by blood expansion of tumor-derived clones.

Lung cancer patients with chemo-refractory metastatic non-small-cell disease were given focal radiation plus CTLA-4 blockade with ipilimumab. Data came from immunoSEQ multiplex PCR; TCRdb stores just in-frame clones and leaves some out. This table has 90,000 to 100,000 clones, around nine tenths appearing once. This CDR3 is built from 14 residues. From germline, CDR1 is MDHEN and CDR2 SYDVKM. The V gene lost 6 bases and the J gene lost 9 bases, with 18 bases spanning the gap. This sequence joins TRBV28 and TRBJ1-5; D is perhaps TRBD1 (5 bases). This receptor was identified in a human donor with non-small cell lung cancer that progressed on radiotherapy plus ipilimumab. The sample was peripheral blood, taken from a patient treated with radiotherapy plus ipilimumab. CDR3 in amino acids: CASRGAGRLTPQHF. For the CDR3, the DNA is TGTGCCAGCAGAGGGGCGGGGAGACTGACGCCCCAGCATTTT.